Reported below is one TCR beta chain. This clone's antigen is unknown. No base quality values were provided; no much bigger clone lies one nucleotide off. This record comes from a study of STAT5B mutations in CD4+ large granular lymphocyte leukemia (dated 2022 in TCRdb). About the study as a whole: Among the healthy controls, the CDR3 'QG' motif was associated with a particular HLA allele. The study compared the TCRbeta repertoires of patients with CD4+ T-cell large granular lymphocyte leukemia against the TCRbeta repertoires of healthy blood donors. Flow cytometry performed on FACSCanto II or FACSVerse showed that the purified fractions had more than 95% purity among lymphocytes.

V is trimmed back by 0 bases and J by 4 bases, and the junction contains 2 bases that no gene match accounts for. The germline V gene specifies SGHTA as CDR1 and FQGNSA as CDR2. From cysteine to phenylalanine, the CDR3 is 15 amino acids long. The sequence is cut down to CDR3 DNA, 45 bases in frame from base 1. The immunoSEQ assay at survey resolution was used to sequence TCRbeta rearrangements from genomic DNA. In the source study's methods: A lowest detectable productive clonotype frequency of 2.59 x 10-5 was observed in the TCR sequencing data. Only productive TCRbeta rearrangements, defined as complete and in-frame sequences, were included in the analyses. Simpson clonality, calculated in the immunoSEQ Analyzer version 3.0, was used as the measure of sample clonality. Clones were grouped by frequency into very rare, small, medium, large (1-20%) or hyperexpanded (>20%) categories. Generation probabilities were estimated with OLGA 1.2.3, V-gene circos plots were made with VDJtools, specificities were looked up in VDJdb, and CDR3 motifs were identified with GLIPH. TCRdb limited this immuneACCESS table to in-frame rearrangements with V and J called. A share of clones is missing; checked studies link under half to unresolved V genes, and the rest is unexplained. From that table come the V and J calls and clone size; the DNA was used to work out D and trimming. The sample table contains roughly 38,000 clones; only one count was recorded for 70% to 80% of them. The ten largest clones capture less than 0.6% of the sample.

The healthy control group was made up of approximately 40 blood donors, and the Finnish Red Cross blood service supplied their buffy coats. All TCR-sequenced material derived from peripheral blood: patient blood samples and healthy donor buffy coats. Ficoll-Hypaque gradient centrifugation was used to isolate peripheral blood mononuclear cells. CD4+ cells were magnetically purified from the buffy coats of healthy controls. Genomic DNA was extracted with the Gentra Puregene Cell and Tissue kit and quantified on a Qubit 2.0 fluorometer. What the study reported, not specific to this receptor: TRBV06-family usage was enriched among the top patient clones (8/27) compared with healthy controls (2/35). Data were not HLA-matched; higher clonality in CD4+ versus CD8+ T-LGLL could reflect the relatively small sample size. Each patient's main leukemic clonotypes were private, but approximately 25% of these clonotypes showed up at low frequency in the non-leukemic repertoires of other patients. Compared with healthy CD4+ repertoires, CD4-sorted patient repertoires appeared more clonal, and this difference remained even after the putative leukemic clones were removed.

This sequence originates from a human donor in good health. The specimen sequenced was CD4+ T cells from blood buffy coats. The rearranged chain carries TRBV7-2 and TRBJ2-3; TRBD2 lines up with 9 middle nucleotides. This receptor has the CDR3 CASSLAGGRADTQYF. At the DNA level, the sequence is TGTGCCAGCAGCTTAGCTGGCGGGAGGGCAGATACGCAGTATTTT.